This is a list of T cell receptor beta chains from one sample in a study of blood T cell repertoires in COVID-19. Clones were read by immunoSEQ multiplex PCR, and TCRdb kept only the in-frame ones, dropping some. The table shows around 120,000 clones, with just under 80% occurring only once. The source material was peripheral blood. Receptor source: a human donor in a cohort sampled during active COVID-19. The CDR3 runs from the conserved cysteine through the conserved F or W. The order of the fields is J gene, D gene, clone size, V gene, CDR3 DNA, CDR3 protein. A D gene is named only where the DNA matches it firmly. Expanded clones are given a class, and other clones once, few, many or no size at all.

j_call: TRBJ2-3; d_call: TRBD2; clone_size: .; v_call: TRBV7-3; cdr3_nt: TGTGCCAGCAGCCCCGGGACGAGCGGGAGGGCATTCACAGATACGCAGTATTTT; cdr3_aa: CASSPGTSGRAFTDTQYF
j_call: TRBJ2-6; d_call: .; clone_size: .; v_call: TRBV4-1; cdr3_nt: TGCGCCAGCAGCTCGACTCTCGCGGGGGCCAACGTCCTGACTTTC; cdr3_aa: CASSSTLAGANVLTF
j_call: TRBJ1-5; d_call: .; clone_size: .; v_call: TRBV27; cdr3_nt: TGTGCCAGCAGTTCCTGGACGGGGAATAGCAATCAGCCCCAGCATTTT; cdr3_aa: CASSSWTGNSNQPQHF
j_call: TRBJ2-6; d_call: .; clone_size: .; v_call: TRBV10-3; cdr3_nt: TGTGCCATCAGTGGGGCAGCTGGGGCCAACGTCCTGACTTTC; cdr3_aa: CAISGAAGANVLTF
j_call: TRBJ1-5; d_call: TRBD1; clone_size: .; v_call: TRBV7-9; cdr3_nt: TGTGCCAGCAGCTTAGGAGGGGGCGGCAATCAGCCCCAGCATTTT; cdr3_aa: CASSLGGGGNQPQHF
j_call: TRBJ1-5; d_call: TRBD1; clone_size: .; v_call: TRBV28; cdr3_nt: TGTGCCAGCAGTCGGGTGGGACAGGTGAGCAATCAGCCCCAGCATTTT; cdr3_aa: CASSRVGQVSNQPQHF
j_call: TRBJ2-3; d_call: .; clone_size: once; v_call: TRBV11-3; cdr3_nt: TGTGCCAGCAGCTTCTCTCGGAGCACAGATACGCAGTATTTT; cdr3_aa: CASSFSRSTDTQYF
j_call: TRBJ2-3; d_call: .; clone_size: .; v_call: TRBV3-1/TRBV3-2; cdr3_nt: TGTGCCAGCAGCCGAGGGATGGATACGCAGTATTTT; cdr3_aa: CASSRGMDTQYF
j_call: TRBJ1-2; d_call: .; clone_size: .; v_call: TRBV2; cdr3_nt: TGTGCCAGCAGCGAATTCCCAACCGGCGGAGGGAACTATGGCTACACCTTC; cdr3_aa: CASSEFPTGGGNYGYTF
j_call: TRBJ1-2; d_call: .; clone_size: .; v_call: TRBV9; cdr3_nt: TGTGCCAGCAGCGCGGACCTAAGTGGGAGTGGCTACACCTTC; cdr3_aa: CASSADLSGSGYTF
j_call: TRBJ2-2; d_call: .; clone_size: .; v_call: TRBV6-2/TRBV6-3; cdr3_nt: TGTGCCAGCAGTTACTCTGTAGAGCTGTTTTTT; cdr3_aa: CASSYSVELFF
j_call: TRBJ1-6; d_call: TRBD1; clone_size: few; v_call: TRBV2; cdr3_nt: TGTGCCAGTTTACAGGGGGCGAATTCACCCCTCCACTTT; cdr3_aa: CASLQGANSPLHF
j_call: TRBJ2-3; d_call: TRBD2; clone_size: .; v_call: TRBV4-3; cdr3_nt: TGCGCCAGCAGCTTGGAATCAGCGGGACGGAGCACAGATACGCAGTATTTT; cdr3_aa: CASSLESAGRSTDTQYF
j_call: TRBJ2-3; d_call: TRBD2; clone_size: once; v_call: TRBV6-1; cdr3_nt: TGTGCCAGCAGTAAAGCGGGAGTCACAGATACGCAGTATTTT; cdr3_aa: CASSKAGVTDTQYF
j_call: TRBJ2-1; d_call: .; clone_size: few; v_call: TRBV9; cdr3_nt: TGTGCCAGCAGCGTCTCGGGTCGGGTTTTGTTCTTC; cdr3_aa: CASSVSGRVLFF
j_call: TRBJ2-3; d_call: TRBD1; clone_size: .; v_call: TRBV5-4; cdr3_nt: TGTGCCAGCAGCTTGGGTGGGACAGGGCAATCAGATACGCAGTATTTT; cdr3_aa: CASSLGGTGQSDTQYF
j_call: TRBJ2-3; d_call: TRBD2; clone_size: .; v_call: TRBV28; cdr3_nt: TGTGCCAGCAATCCTCCGGGACTAGCGGGGTTCACAGATACGCAGTATTTT; cdr3_aa: CASNPPGLAGFTDTQYF
j_call: TRBJ2-1; d_call: TRBD2; clone_size: .; v_call: TRBV10-3; cdr3_nt: TGTGCCATCAGCCCGGGACTAGACTACAATGAGCAGTTCTTC; cdr3_aa: CAISPGLDYNEQFF
j_call: TRBJ1-2; d_call: TRBD1; clone_size: .; v_call: TRBV27; cdr3_nt: TGTGCCAGCAGTTTTCACAGGGGGGACTATGGCTACACCTTC; cdr3_aa: CASSFHRGDYGYTF
j_call: TRBJ2-7; d_call: TRBD2; clone_size: .; v_call: TRBV6-2/TRBV6-3; cdr3_nt: TGTGCCAGCACCCCCCCCGCGGCTAGCGGGGAAAGAGGTGGGTACGAGCAGTACTTC; cdr3_aa: CASTPPAASGERGGYEQYF
j_call: TRBJ2-2; d_call: TRBD1; clone_size: .; v_call: TRBV9; cdr3_nt: TGTGCCAGCAGTCCTTCCGGGACAGCAGAGACCGGGGAGCTGTTTTTT; cdr3_aa: CASSPSGTAETGELFF
j_call: TRBJ2-1; d_call: TRBD2; clone_size: .; v_call: TRBV10-3; cdr3_nt: TGTGCCATCAGTGAGTCGTCAGCGGGGGGGCCGCTTGAGCAGTTCTTC; cdr3_aa: CAISESSAGGPLEQFF
j_call: TRBJ2-1; d_call: TRBD2; clone_size: .; v_call: TRBV20-1; cdr3_nt: TGCAGTGCTAGTCTTCCGGGAGGGCCGATCAACAATGAGCAGTTCTTC; cdr3_aa: CSASLPGGPINNEQFF
j_call: TRBJ2-2; d_call: TRBD2; clone_size: .; v_call: TRBV5-4; cdr3_nt: TGTGCCAGCAGCCGATCGGCCAGCGGGAGGGGATCCGGGGAGCTGTTTTTT; cdr3_aa: CASSRSASGRGSGELFF
j_call: TRBJ1-2; d_call: .; clone_size: .; v_call: TRBV6-4; cdr3_nt: TGTGCCAGCAGTACCCCGGGGGGTTACTATGGCTACACCTTC; cdr3_aa: CASSTPGGYYGYTF
j_call: TRBJ1-6; d_call: .; clone_size: .; v_call: TRBV6-6; cdr3_nt: TGTGCCAGCAGTTACGCGGGGTATAATTCACCCCTCCACTTT; cdr3_aa: CASSYAGYNSPLHF
j_call: TRBJ2-1; d_call: TRBD1; clone_size: .; v_call: TRBV28; cdr3_nt: TGTGCCAGCAGTTTAGGCTGGGGACAGGTCTCCTACAATGAGCAGTTCTTC; cdr3_aa: CASSLGWGQVSYNEQFF
j_call: TRBJ1-2; d_call: .; clone_size: few; v_call: TRBV5-8; cdr3_nt: TGTGCCAGCAGTATCCTTCGGGGCTATGGCTACACCTTC; cdr3_aa: CASSILRGYGYTF
j_call: TRBJ1-2; d_call: TRBD1; clone_size: .; v_call: TRBV19; cdr3_nt: TGTGCCAGTAGTATCAGACAGGGAAACTATGGCTACACCTTC; cdr3_aa: CASSIRQGNYGYTF
j_call: TRBJ1-1; d_call: .; clone_size: .; v_call: TRBV10-3; cdr3_nt: TGTGCCACCACACAGGGTCAGCCTAACACTGAAGCTTTCTTT; cdr3_aa: CATTQGQPNTEAFF
j_call: TRBJ1-1; d_call: .; clone_size: .; v_call: TRBV7-8; cdr3_nt: TGTGCCAGCAAATTAAGAGATTCGAACACTGAAGCTTTCTTT; cdr3_aa: CASKLRDSNTEAFF
j_call: TRBJ2-1; d_call: .; clone_size: .; v_call: TRBV4-2; cdr3_nt: TGTGCCAGCAGCCAAGACAGCGGAGAGCAGTTCTTC; cdr3_aa: CASSQDSGEQFF
j_call: TRBJ2-7; d_call: .; clone_size: .; v_call: TRBV27; cdr3_nt: TGTGCCAGCAGTTTTGGCGGGGCTGGCAGCGAGCAGTACTTC; cdr3_aa: CASSFGGAGSEQYF
j_call: TRBJ2-3; d_call: .; clone_size: .; v_call: TRBV6-6; cdr3_nt: TGTGCCAGCACCGCGACTCCCCAGGATACGCAGTATTTT; cdr3_aa: CASTATPQDTQYF
j_call: TRBJ2-6; d_call: TRBD1; clone_size: .; v_call: TRBV24-1; cdr3_nt: TGTGCCACCAGTGATACAACAGGGGGCTCTGGGGCCAACGTCCTGACTTTC; cdr3_aa: CATSDTTGGSGANVLTF
j_call: TRBJ2-2; d_call: .; clone_size: .; v_call: TRBV12-3/TRBV12-4; cdr3_nt: TGTGCCAGCAGTTTAACGGTCACCGGGGAGCTGTTTTTT; cdr3_aa: CASSLTVTGELFF
j_call: TRBJ2-5; d_call: .; clone_size: .; v_call: TRBV24-1; cdr3_nt: TGTGCCACCAGCTCCTTGTCGGAGACCCAGTACTTC; cdr3_aa: CATSSLSETQYF
j_call: TRBJ2-1; d_call: TRBD2; clone_size: .; v_call: TRBV7-3; cdr3_nt: TGTGCCAGCAGCTTATTCGGCGGGAGCCATTACAATGAGCAGTTCTTC; cdr3_aa: CASSLFGGSHYNEQFF
j_call: TRBJ1-2; d_call: TRBD1; clone_size: .; v_call: TRBV11-1; cdr3_nt: TGTGCCAGCAGCCAGGGACAGGGTGTGTGGTATGGCTACACCTTC; cdr3_aa: CASSQGQGVWYGYTF
j_call: TRBJ2-1; d_call: TRBD2; clone_size: once; v_call: TRBV5-1; cdr3_nt: TGCGCCAGCAGCTTGGTTTCTAGCGGGGGAGTAGAGCAGTTCTTC; cdr3_aa: CASSLVSSGGVEQFF
j_call: TRBJ2-7; d_call: TRBD1; clone_size: once; v_call: TRBV7-9; cdr3_nt: TGTGCCAGCAGCCGAGTGGGACAGGGGGCAAGGAACGAGCAGTACTTC; cdr3_aa: CASSRVGQGARNEQYF
j_call: TRBJ1-5; d_call: .; clone_size: .; v_call: TRBV28; cdr3_nt: TGTGCCAGCACCTCCCTCCGGGGGGCTCAACAGCCCCAGCATTTT; cdr3_aa: CASTSLRGAQQPQHF
j_call: TRBJ1-6; d_call: .; clone_size: .; v_call: TRBV5-1; cdr3_nt: TGCGCCAGCAGCCCTCCGGCAGGGAATTCACCCCTCCACTTT; cdr3_aa: CASSPPAGNSPLHF
j_call: TRBJ2-2; d_call: .; clone_size: once; v_call: TRBV25-1; cdr3_nt: TGTGCCAGCAGGCCCAAACAGGGGAACACCGGGGAGCTGTTTTTT; cdr3_aa: CASRPKQGNTGELFF
j_call: TRBJ2-7; d_call: .; clone_size: .; v_call: TRBV7-9; cdr3_nt: TGTGCCAGCAGCCCCCGGGGGTCTTACGAGCAGTACTTC; cdr3_aa: CASSPRGSYEQYF
j_call: TRBJ2-3; d_call: .; clone_size: few; v_call: TRBV11-3; cdr3_nt: TGTGCCAGCAGCTCGACGGGGGGCACAGATACGCAGTATTTT; cdr3_aa: CASSSTGGTDTQYF
j_call: TRBJ1-5; d_call: .; clone_size: few; v_call: TRBV6-5; cdr3_nt: TGTGCCAGCAGGGCTCAGGGTGCCAATCAGCCCCAGCATTTT; cdr3_aa: CASRAQGANQPQHF
j_call: TRBJ2-7; d_call: .; clone_size: .; v_call: TRBV15; cdr3_nt: TGTGCCACCAGCCGTAAGGGGCGCGGTGAGCAGTACTTC; cdr3_aa: CATSRKGRGEQYF
j_call: TRBJ2-2; d_call: .; clone_size: .; v_call: TRBV4-2; cdr3_nt: TGTGCCACAACAGGGGGAGGGGGACGAACAGGGGCCGGGGAGCTGTTTTTT; cdr3_aa: CATTGGGGRTGAGELFF
j_call: TRBJ2-7; d_call: .; clone_size: .; v_call: TRBV7-6; cdr3_nt: TGTGCCAGCAGCTCTACTGGGGGGGCCAGCTCCTACGAGCAGTACTTC; cdr3_aa: CASSSTGGASSYEQYF
j_call: TRBJ1-2; d_call: TRBD1; clone_size: .; v_call: TRBV19; cdr3_nt: TGTGCCAGTGCCTCCGGAACCAGGACAGGGGGCATGGGAGGCTACACCTTC; cdr3_aa: CASASGTRTGGMGGYTF
j_call: TRBJ2-1; d_call: .; clone_size: .; v_call: TRBV11-3; cdr3_nt: TGTGCCAGCAGCCTACGCCCCCCTAACGAGCAGTTCTTC; cdr3_aa: CASSLRPPNEQFF
j_call: TRBJ2-5; d_call: TRBD2; clone_size: .; v_call: TRBV5-1; cdr3_nt: TGCGCCAGCAGCTCCCACCCAGCGGGGGGAGAGACCCAGTACTTC; cdr3_aa: CASSSHPAGGETQYF
j_call: TRBJ1-1; d_call: TRBD1; clone_size: .; v_call: TRBV5-1; cdr3_nt: TGCGCCAGCAGCTCCGGGACAGCAAACACTGAAGCTTTCTTT; cdr3_aa: CASSSGTANTEAFF
j_call: TRBJ2-5; d_call: .; clone_size: .; v_call: TRBV9; cdr3_nt: TGTGCCAGCGGCCAACAGGGTAATCGGGGAGAGACCCAGTACTTC; cdr3_aa: CASGQQGNRGETQYF